This T cell receptor beta chain was recorded in a study of blood T cell repertoires in COVID-19. Original methodology: By means of reference gene primer amplification, nucleated cell counts were estimated. The assay was immunoSEQ multiplex PCR, and TCRdb's table has in-frame clones only and misses some. That table supplies the V and J calls and clone size; D and trimming were determined from the DNA. The sample shows 200,000 to 300,000 clones, 86% of them seen only once. The junction had 3 bases not matched to a gene; V was cut back by 0 bases and J by 2 bases. The length of the CDR3 is 15 residues. Germline CDR1 reads LGHDT; CDR2 reads YNNKEL (reference sequence).

The sample taken for sequencing was peripheral blood. The sequence derives from a man between 35 and 55 years old who had recovered from COVID-19. The chain combines TRBV3-1 (or the pseudogene TRBV3-2) with TRBJ2-7; 8 bases are a match to TRBD1. Written as DNA, the CDR3 is TGTGCCAGCAGCCAAGATGCAGGGGGCCCCTACGAGCAGTACTTC. Translating it yields CASSQDAGGPYEQYF.